This TCR beta chain was retrieved from a study of blood T cell repertoires in COVID-19. With 4 bases removed from V and 7 bases from J, the gap between germline ends came to 16 bases. The CDR3 has 15 amino acids. Germline CDR1 and CDR2: MNHEY and SMNVEV (reference sequence). Profiled with immunoSEQ multiplex PCR; TCRdb holds only in-frame clones, not every one. The repertoire holds over 95,000 clones, with 75% to 90% as singletons. This TCR was recovered from a human donor with acute or convalescent COVID-19. The donor label of this sample is uncertain. This chain connects TRBV27 to TRBJ1-4; D not certain. Sequencing was done on a sample of peripheral blood. The CDR3 loop reads CASSYRRGGGEKLFF. The CDR3 DNA reads TGTGCCAGCAGTTATCGTCGAGGAGGAGGTGAAAAACTGTTTTTT.